The 9 T cell receptor beta chains reported below all come from one sample, sequenced in a study of cytomegalovirus exposure and HLA in healthy donors. Data came from immunoSEQ multiplex PCR; TCRdb stores just in-frame clones and leaves some out. Found here are roughly 260,000 clones, approximately 87% of them singletons; the top ten hold about 2.8%. Material for sequencing was PBMCs. The receptor source for this set is a man between 18 and 29 years old in good health and CMV-seronegative.

This clone was picked up a small number of times. This chain links TRBV6-6 with TRBJ2-5, with 10 bases that match TRBD1. Germline assignment: CDR1 MNHNY and CDR2 SVGAGI (reference sequence). The J segment lost 4 bases and the V segment lost 4 bases, leaving 6 bases of the junction unmatched. The length of the CDR3 is 15 residues. The CDR3 coding sequence is TGTGCCAGCAGTTTAGGACAGGGGGAAGTAGAGACCCAGTACTTC. Amino acid sequence: CASSLGQGEVETQYF.

This chain connects TRBV4-1 to TRBJ1-2, with a weak D call TRBD1 (6 bases). V was cut by 6 bases and J by 7 bases, with 15 bases left in between. The CDR3 is 13 residues long. Germline loops: CDR1 MGHRA, CDR2 YSYEKL. As DNA, the CDR3 is TGCGCCAGCAGTCAGGGTCAGGGGTTTGGCTACACCTTC. This gives the protein CASSQGQGFGYTF.

J is TRBJ2-2 and V is TRBV6-5, with D possibly matching TRBD2 (5 bases). This CDR3 has 15 residues. Germline CDR1 is MNHEY and CDR2 is SVGAGI. Trimming cost V 4 bases and J 5 bases, with 14 bases left between them. CDR3 loop: CASSSWERGTGELFF. The CDR3 region has the DNA TGTGCCAGCAGTTCCTGGGAGCGTGGGACCGGGGAGCTGTTTTTT.

This rearrangement joins TRBV7-9 to TRBJ2-2; 9 nucleotides match TRBD2. CDR3 size: 15 residues. V shed 5 bases, J shed 7 bases, and the junction held 8 bases outside the gene matches. Germline values: CDR1 SEHNR, CDR2 FQNEAQ (reference sequence). This CDR3 is CASSVGEREDGELFF. The CDR3 DNA sequence: TGTGCCAGCAGCGTCGGGGAGCGGGAGGACGGGGAGCTGTTTTTT.

The chain carries TRBV2 and TRBJ2-7; 7 bases agree with TRBD1. This CDR3 comprises 14 residues. The V gene end was trimmed by 6 bases and the J gene end by 3 bases; junction bases not matched to a gene: 8. In germline, CDR1 is SNHLY, CDR2 FYNNEI. The chain's CDR3 is CASSGTDKGYEQYF. The CDR3 DNA reads as TGTGCCAGCAGCGGGACAGATAAAGGCTACGAGCAGTACTTC.

V usage is TRBV10-2 and J usage is TRBJ1-6; 9 bases are shared with TRBD1. Unmatched junction bases numbered 4, after V lost 8 bases and J lost 8 bases. Germline values: CDR1 WSHSY, CDR2 SAAADI. The CDR3 sequence is 13 residues long. CDR3 residues: CASGGDRDSPLHF. CDR3 bases: TGCGCCAGCGGGGGGGACAGGGATTCACCCCTCCACTTT.

V and J are TRBV19 and TRBJ2-7; D perhaps matches TRBD2 (6 bases). The CDR3 consists of 11 residues. The germline V gene encodes CDR1 LNHDA and CDR2 SQIVND (reference sequence). V was trimmed by 5 bases and J by 4 bases, leaving 6 bases between them. The CDR3 nucleotides read TGTGCCAGTAGTCGGGGGTACGAGCAGTACTTC. Translated: CASSRGYEQYF.

This chain uses TRBV7-3 with TRBJ1-1; D gene uncertain. V lost 3 bases, J lost 7 bases, and 12 bases lay in between. Germline CDR1 SGHTA, CDR2 FQGTGA. The CDR3 extends over 13 amino acids. Here the CDR3 DNA reads TGTGCCAGCAGCTTGGGCCAGGCGTATGAAGCTTTCTTT. Amino acid sequence: CASSLGQAYEAFF.

The chain carries TRBV11-2 and TRBJ1-4; a weak D match, TRBD1 (5 bases). Trimming stripped 5 bases from V and 3 bases from J, with 16 bases between. The germline V gene encodes CDR1 SGHAT and CDR2 FQNNGV. The CDR3 has 16 residues. As DNA, the CDR3 is TGTGCCAGCAGCCCCAGGGATAGGTCCTCTAATGAAAAACTGTTTTTT. Translation: CASSPRDRSSNEKLFF.